The present T cell receptor beta chain was sequenced within a study of T cell responses to AZD1222 COVID-19 vaccine. The V gene lost 1 base and the J gene lost 6 bases, with 4 bases spanning the gap. CDR3 size: 11 residues. Germline V gene sequence: CDR1 LGHDT, CDR2 YNNKEL (reference sequence). The assay was immunoSEQ multiplex PCR, and TCRdb's table has in-frame clones only and misses some. The sample shows 150,000 to 200,000 clones, approximately 90% of them seen only once. This clone was detected only a few times. Its antigen is still unknown. Points from the study as a whole: It was only after the peak T cell response that any repertoires were sampled.

Sequenced material: peripheral blood, taken 28 days after the second dose of the MenACWY control vaccine. The sequence came from an adult who received the MenACWY meningococcal vaccine as a control. The chain carries TRBV3-1 (or the pseudogene TRBV3-2) and TRBJ2-7, with no clear D. The CDR3 sequence is CASSQGPEQYF. The CDR3 DNA is TGTGCCAGCAGCCAAGGGCCCGAGCAGTACTTC.